The entry below gives a single TCR beta chain sequence along with its context. The target antigen is unknown. The data stem from a study of circulating and synovial CD4+ cells in juvenile arthritis. The data were produced by immunoSEQ multiplex PCR, yet TCRdb's version contains in-frame clones alone and is incomplete. The sample includes around 30,000 clones, nearly 95% of them seen just once. Points from the study as a whole: T cell genome counts differed by at least an order of magnitude between CPL and CD4 samples.

This receptor was taken from a human donor with juvenile idiopathic arthritis. Source material: CD4+ T cells from blood.

CDR3 sequence (DNA): TGTGCCTGGAGTGGGGGACTAGCCGGTCAAGAGACCCAGTACTTC. Translating it yields CAWSGGLAGQETQYF. The chain combines TRBV30 with TRBJ2-5, with 9 bases identical to TRBD2. Germline assignment: CDR1 GTSNPN and CDR2 SVGIG (reference sequence). V lost 1 base to trimming and J lost 2 bases; unmatched junction nucleotides: 5. The CDR3 loop spans 15 amino acids.